A single T cell receptor beta chain is shown here with its context. Its antigen is not identified. The RNA, about 0.5 to 1 ug, was put through reverse transcription using random hexamers. A multiplex approach, immunoSEQ multiplex PCR, amplified TCR beta CDR3 across 54 Vbeta and 13 Jbeta. TCRdb called the immunoSEQ multiplex PCR reads again in MiXCR, with one record for every CDR3 protein. The data contain around 160,000 distinct CDR3 sequences, over 85% of them singletons. The CDR3 totals 12 residues. V dropped 7 bases and J dropped 9 bases, with 14 bases sitting between them. The germline gives CDR1 SGHDN, CDR2 FVKESK. This entry comes from a study of CD8 T cells in Susac syndrome. Both CD4+ and CD8+ T cells were negatively isolated, and TEMRA cells underwent FACS enrichment. Study conclusions and caveats: It was acknowledged by the study that relatively few individuals were included in its TCR sequencing and HLA analysis.

V usage is TRBV14 and J usage is TRBJ2-3; D call uncertain. The sequenced sample consisted of CD4+ T cells from PBMCs. The receptor comes from a human donor in good health. The CDR3 DNA reads as TGTGCCAGCACCCCCTACGAGAGGACGCAGTATTTT. Its protein is CASTPYERTQYF.